This T cell receptor beta chain was sequenced for a study of blood T cells in healthy people across ages. Whole-study findings and limits: Reliance upon unsorted PBMCs precluded definitive naive versus antigen-experienced comparison.

The CDR3 is made up of 12 amino acids. A J-beta primer mix and a sample-barcoded 5' primer were used in a second PCR of about 6 to 12 cycles. TCRdb re-derived calls from the 5' RACE reads in MiXCR, one entry per CDR3 protein. Among 710,000 or so distinct CDR3 sequences listed, about 32% were seen once. The table lists this clonotype with a count of one. Antigen specificity is unknown. Since a much larger clone is just one base distant, this may be a read error. Total RNA was extracted at no less than 6 micrograms per sample. The V call is TRBV12-3 or TRBV12-4, the J call TRBJ1-1; no reliable D call. This clonotype originated in an elderly woman in good health. Source material: blood. CDR3 amino acids: CASNVLNTEAFF. The DNA of the CDR3 is TGTGCCAGCAACGTATTGAATACTGAAGCTTTCTTT.